The T cell receptor (beta chain) under discussion was sequenced for a study of TIL therapy for anti-PD-1-resistant metastatic lung cancer. For the study at large: Tumor harvest preceded PD-1/PD-L1 blockade, followed by nivolumab treatment. Median tumor PD-L1 proportion score was under 6.5%. Several tumors were EGFR-mutant and two were ALK-rearranged.

Notes on the study in general: The cohort had more treatment-naive, never-smoker and oncogene-addicted patients than typical.

The libraries were made with immunoSEQ v3. Assay used: immunoSEQ multiplex PCR; TCRdb lists only in-frame clones, some missing. The repertoire holds approximately 45,000 clones, 79% seen once, with roughly 16% in the top ten. This CDR3 comprises 14 residues. The junction had 5 bases not matched to a gene; V was cut back by 3 bases and J by 9 bases. Germline CDR1 and CDR2: SEHNR and FQNEAQ (reference sequence). This clone was counted a few times. The target antigen is unknown. Described time point: pre-treatment sample, taken before nivolumab and TIL therapy. V gene TRBV7-9 combines with J gene TRBJ1-6; 7 bases are shared with TRBD1. The clonotype originates from a man between 65 and 79 years old with non-small cell lung cancer. The material sequenced was blood, taken at baseline. The CDR3 coding sequence is TGTGCCAGCAGCTTCTCTGGGGACAGTTCACCCCTCCACTTT. Encoded protein: CASSFSGDSSPLHF.